These T cell receptor beta chains were read from a single sample in a study of blood T cell repertoires in COVID-19. The method was immunoSEQ multiplex PCR; TCRdb's version includes in-frame clones alone and lacks a portion of them. Counted here are approximately 85,000 clones, 90% occurring once; the ten biggest clones make up roughly 1%. Sequenced sample: peripheral blood. The receptors come from a woman between 45 and 60 years old in a cohort sampled during active COVID-19. CDR3s include the opening cysteine and the closing phenylalanine or tryptophan. The D gene is left open where the match is weak. Some rows have no size entry. The others give once, few or many, or a class for an expanded clone.

V: TRBV4-2; D: TRBD2; size: NA; J: TRBJ2-7; CDR3: CASSQITGTSGSYEQYF; DNA: TGTGCCAGCAGCCAGATTACCGGGACTAGCGGGAGTTACGAGCAGTACTTC
V: TRBV3-1/TRBV3-2; D: NA; size: NA; J: TRBJ1-1; CDR3: CASSQGEILNTEAFF; DNA: TGTGCCAGCAGCCAAGGTGAGATCCTGAACACTGAAGCTTTCTTT
V: TRBV7-9; D: NA; size: once; J: TRBJ1-1; CDR3: CASSLQGLNTEAFF; DNA: TGTGCCAGCAGCTTACAGGGCCTGAACACTGAAGCTTTCTTT
V: TRBV18; D: TRBD2; size: NA; J: TRBJ2-7; CDR3: CASSAGEGQIEQYF; DNA: TGTGCCAGCTCGGCGGGAGAGGGGCAGATCGAGCAGTACTTC
V: TRBV5-8; D: TRBD1; size: once; J: TRBJ2-2; CDR3: CASSSGQATGGLFF; DNA: TGTGCCAGCAGCTCGGGACAGGCCACCGGTGGGCTGTTTTTT
V: TRBV3-1/TRBV3-2; D: NA; size: NA; J: TRBJ1-3; CDR3: CASSQLTTRRGNTIYF; DNA: TGTGCCAGCAGCCAACTAACCACCAGGAGGGGAAACACCATATATTTT
V: TRBV7-9; D: NA; size: NA; J: TRBJ1-3; CDR3: CASSSGQPNSGNTIYF; DNA: TGTGCCAGCAGCTCTGGACAGCCCAACTCTGGAAACACCATATATTTT
V: TRBV28; D: TRBD1; size: NA; J: TRBJ2-1; CDR3: CASNPGTGGYNEQFF; DNA: TGTGCCAGCAATCCCGGGACAGGCGGTTACAATGAGCAGTTCTTC
V: TRBV28; D: NA; size: NA; J: TRBJ2-7; CDR3: CASSFGQTQYEQYF; DNA: TGTGCCAGCAGTTTTGGGCAGACCCAATACGAGCAGTACTTC
V: TRBV28; D: NA; size: NA; J: TRBJ2-7; CDR3: CASIGTAGGPTVYEQYF; DNA: TGTGCCAGCATCGGGACTGCTGGGGGACCCACAGTCTACGAGCAGTACTTC
V: TRBV20-1; D: NA; size: NA; J: TRBJ2-1; CDR3: CSASIASSSYNEQFF; DNA: TGCAGTGCTAGTATAGCTTCAAGCTCCTACAATGAGCAGTTCTTC
V: TRBV7-8; D: TRBD1; size: NA; J: TRBJ2-1; CDR3: CASTSSGGWGSSYNEQFF; DNA: TGTGCCAGCACCTCCTCAGGGGGCTGGGGAAGCTCCTACAATGAGCAGTTCTTC
V: TRBV6-1; D: TRBD2; size: NA; J: TRBJ2-1; CDR3: CASSEWSSGSRGNEQFF; DNA: TGTGCCAGCAGTGAATGGTCTAGCGGGAGCCGTGGGAATGAGCAGTTCTTC
V: TRBV12-3/TRBV12-4; D: NA; size: few; J: TRBJ1-5; CDR3: CASSRGNQPQHF; DNA: TGTGCCAGCAGTCGGGGCAATCAGCCCCAGCATTTT
V: TRBV28; D: NA; size: NA; J: TRBJ1-6; CDR3: CASSFGGENSPLHF; DNA: TGTGCCAGCAGTTTTGGGGGGGAGAATTCACCCCTCCACTTT
V: TRBV19; D: NA; size: NA; J: TRBJ2-5; CDR3: CASSIGLAPRERETQYF; DNA: TGTGCCAGTAGTATAGGCCTCGCACCGCGCGAGAGAGAGACCCAGTACTTC
V: TRBV27; D: TRBD1; size: NA; J: TRBJ2-2; CDR3: CASRGDRVVNWNTGELFF; DNA: TGTGCCAGCCGGGGGGACAGGGTAGTAAACTGGAACACCGGGGAGCTGTTTTTT
V: TRBV5-1; D: TRBD2; size: NA; J: TRBJ2-7; CDR3: CACRLAGGGSLDSYEQYF; DNA: TGCGCCTGCAGACTAGCGGGAGGAGGGTCCCTTGACTCCTACGAGCAGTACTTC
V: TRBV6-5; D: NA; size: NA; J: TRBJ1-1; CDR3: CASTVIGGGGTEAFF; DNA: TGTGCCAGCACCGTTATAGGGGGGGGAGGCACTGAAGCTTTCTTT
V: TRBV28; D: NA; size: few; J: TRBJ1-5; CDR3: CASSSSLPTGPQHF; DNA: TGTGCCAGCAGTTCGTCCTTACCGACGGGACCCCAGCATTTT
V: TRBV30; D: NA; size: once; J: TRBJ2-5; CDR3: CAWSRGSDSGGETQYF; DNA: TGTGCCTGGAGTAGGGGGAGCGATTCCGGAGGAGAGACCCAGTACTTC
V: TRBV12-3/TRBV12-4; D: TRBD1; size: NA; J: TRBJ1-2; CDR3: CASSMDRGPGYTF; DNA: TGTGCCAGCAGTATGGACAGGGGCCCGGGCTACACCTTC
V: TRBV25-1; D: NA; size: NA; J: TRBJ2-6; CDR3: CASMGGPGANVLTF; DNA: TGTGCCAGCATGGGGGGGCCTGGGGCCAACGTCCTGACTTTC
V: TRBV18; D: NA; size: NA; J: TRBJ2-3; CDR3: CASSPPAGPDTQYF; DNA: TGTGCCAGCTCACCCCCGGCGGGACCTGATACGCAGTATTTT
V: TRBV30; D: NA; size: NA; J: TRBJ1-1; CDR3: CAWTLNTEAFF; DNA: TGTGCCTGGACTTTGAACACTGAAGCTTTCTTT
V: TRBV3-1/TRBV3-2; D: TRBD1; size: many; J: TRBJ2-3; CDR3: CASSQGTGGRDTQYF; DNA: TGTGCCAGCAGCCAGGGGACAGGGGGCAGGGATACGCAGTATTTT
V: TRBV7-2; D: TRBD2; size: NA; J: TRBJ2-5; CDR3: CASRGQAGGETQYF; DNA: TGTGCCAGCAGGGGTCAAGCGGGAGGAGAGACCCAGTACTTC
V: TRBV19; D: TRBD1; size: NA; J: TRBJ1-5; CDR3: CASRALQGAENQPQHF; DNA: TGTGCCAGTAGAGCGCTTCAGGGGGCCGAGAATCAGCCCCAGCATTTT
V: TRBV2; D: NA; size: NA; J: TRBJ2-7; CDR3: CASSDPGQGDEQYF; DNA: TGTGCCAGCAGTGATCCAGGGCAGGGTGACGAGCAGTACTTC